The rows below give T cell receptor beta chains drawn from one sample of a study of blood T cell repertoires in COVID-19. Method: immunoSEQ multiplex PCR; TCRdb's copy keeps in-frame clones and lacks some. The sample includes about 220,000 clones, around 80% seen only once; the top ten take roughly 4.9%. Sequences were obtained from peripheral blood. These receptors were taken from a human donor in a cohort sampled during active COVID-19. Each CDR3 is given with its conserved first and last residue. D genes are given only for firm matches. Clone size is not always given. Where it is, it says once, few, many or a class for expanded clones.

J gene: TRBJ1-2
clone size: -
D gene: TRBD1
V gene: TRBV29-1
CDR3 DNA: TGCAGCGTTGACAGACAGGGGGCAGGCTATGGCTACACCTTC
CDR3 protein: CSVDRQGAGYGYTF

J gene: TRBJ2-7
clone size: -
D gene: -
V gene: TRBV10-3
CDR3 DNA: TGTGCCATCAGTGAGTCAGCCCAGGGCTTTGCCTACGAGCAGTACTTC
CDR3 protein: CAISESAQGFAYEQYF

J gene: TRBJ2-2
clone size: few
D gene: TRBD2
V gene: TRBV28
CDR3 DNA: TGTGCCAGCAGCCCGGGACTAGCCGCCGGGGAGCTGTTTTTT
CDR3 protein: CASSPGLAAGELFF

J gene: TRBJ1-2
clone size: -
D gene: -
V gene: TRBV5-6
CDR3 DNA: TGTGCCAGCACCATAAGAAGAACATCTAACTATGGCTACACCTTC
CDR3 protein: CASTIRRTSNYGYTF

J gene: TRBJ2-7
clone size: few
D gene: -
V gene: TRBV2
CDR3 DNA: TGTGCCAGCAGTGAGTACAGGGCCTACGAGCAGTACTTC
CDR3 protein: CASSEYRAYEQYF

J gene: TRBJ1-2
clone size: -
D gene: TRBD1
V gene: TRBV18
CDR3 DNA: TGTGCCAGCTCCGGACAGGGGGGGTTCTATGGCTACACCTTC
CDR3 protein: CASSGQGGFYGYTF

J gene: TRBJ2-7
clone size: -
D gene: TRBD2
V gene: TRBV7-2
CDR3 DNA: TGTGCCAGCAGCTTAACTAGCGGAGGAGGGTACGAGCAGTACTTC
CDR3 protein: CASSLTSGGGYEQYF

J gene: TRBJ1-6
clone size: -
D gene: -
V gene: TRBV21-1
CDR3 DNA: TGTGCCAGCAACAGGCCCGCTCAAGACGGAAATTCACCCCTCCACTTT
CDR3 protein: CASNRPAQDGNSPLHF

J gene: TRBJ1-4
clone size: -
D gene: -
V gene: TRBV4-2
CDR3 DNA: TGTGCCAGCAGCCAAGATTTGGACTCTGCGACTAATGAAAAACTGTTTTTT
CDR3 protein: CASSQDLDSATNEKLFF

J gene: TRBJ2-3
clone size: few
D gene: -
V gene: TRBV3-1/TRBV3-2
CDR3 DNA: TGTGCCAGCAGCCTGAACTTTCGACTAGGCGGCACAGATACGCAGTATTTT
CDR3 protein: CASSLNFRLGGTDTQYF

J gene: TRBJ2-3
clone size: -
D gene: TRBD2
V gene: TRBV11-2
CDR3 DNA: TGTGCCAGCAGCTTCCTGACTAGCGGGGGGTTCACAGATACGCAGTATTTT
CDR3 protein: CASSFLTSGGFTDTQYF

J gene: TRBJ2-1
clone size: -
D gene: TRBD2
V gene: TRBV18
CDR3 DNA: TGTGCCAGCTCACCACAACTAGCGGGAGATGAGCAGTTCTTC
CDR3 protein: CASSPQLAGDEQFF

J gene: TRBJ1-2
clone size: -
D gene: TRBD1
V gene: TRBV28
CDR3 DNA: TGTGCCAGCAGCCGGGACAGGGACTATGGCTACACCTTC
CDR3 protein: CASSRDRDYGYTF

J gene: TRBJ2-7
clone size: many
D gene: -
V gene: TRBV29-1
CDR3 DNA: TGCAGCGTTGAATTGGAGGACTCCTACGAGCAGTACTTC
CDR3 protein: CSVELEDSYEQYF

J gene: TRBJ2-3
clone size: -
D gene: -
V gene: TRBV27
CDR3 DNA: TGTGCCAGCAGTTTAGGGGCGGGACTCAACACAGATACGCAGTATTTT
CDR3 protein: CASSLGAGLNTDTQYF

J gene: TRBJ1-6
clone size: -
D gene: -
V gene: TRBV30
CDR3 DNA: TGTGCCTGGTCTACGGGTTTCGGGGAGTATTCACCCCTCCACTTT
CDR3 protein: CAWSTGFGEYSPLHF

J gene: TRBJ1-2
clone size: -
D gene: TRBD1
V gene: TRBV19
CDR3 DNA: TGTGCCACCTCTTACGACTTCCGGACAGGGGCTTCTTATGGCTACACCTTC
CDR3 protein: CATSYDFRTGASYGYTF

J gene: TRBJ2-4
clone size: -
D gene: -
V gene: TRBV28
CDR3 DNA: TGTGCCAGCACAGAACAGCCACTAGCCAAAAACATTCAGTACTTC
CDR3 protein: CASTEQPLAKNIQYF

J gene: TRBJ1-5
clone size: -
D gene: -
V gene: TRBV24-1
CDR3 DNA: TGTGCCACCAGTGACCCACAGGGAAGGCAGCCCCAGCATTTT
CDR3 protein: CATSDPQGRQPQHF

J gene: TRBJ2-7
clone size: -
D gene: TRBD2
V gene: TRBV29-1
CDR3 DNA: TGCAGCGGGACTAGCGGGAGGGCCGAGTACGAGCAGTACTTC
CDR3 protein: CSGTSGRAEYEQYF

J gene: TRBJ1-2
clone size: -
D gene: TRBD1
V gene: TRBV7-2
CDR3 DNA: TGTGCCAGCAGCTTAGACAGGGGCGCGTCCTATGGCTACACCTTC
CDR3 protein: CASSLDRGASYGYTF

J gene: TRBJ1-6
clone size: -
D gene: TRBD1
V gene: TRBV5-4
CDR3 DNA: TGTGCCAGCAGCTTGGCCACAGGGGTTTCACCCCTCCACTTT
CDR3 protein: CASSLATGVSPLHF

J gene: TRBJ2-3
clone size: -
D gene: TRBD2
V gene: TRBV5-4
CDR3 DNA: TGTGCCAGCAGAGAGGGACTAGCGCAAAGCACAGATACGCAGTATTTT
CDR3 protein: CASREGLAQSTDTQYF

J gene: TRBJ1-6
clone size: -
D gene: -
V gene: TRBV6-5
CDR3 DNA: TGTGCCAGCACCCCCGGGGGAACTTCACCCCTCCACTTT
CDR3 protein: CASTPGGTSPLHF

J gene: TRBJ1-1
clone size: -
D gene: -
V gene: TRBV4-1
CDR3 DNA: TGCGCCAGCAGCCCCAACGAGCGACTTATGAACACTGAAGCTTTCTTT
CDR3 protein: CASSPNERLMNTEAFF

J gene: TRBJ1-2
clone size: -
D gene: -
V gene: TRBV5-6
CDR3 DNA: TGTGCCAGCAGCTTAAACGGGGACTATGGCTACACCTTC
CDR3 protein: CASSLNGDYGYTF

J gene: TRBJ2-2
clone size: -
D gene: -
V gene: TRBV5-6
CDR3 DNA: TGTGCCAGCAGCTTGGTGGGGGGAGGATCGAACAAGGAGCTGTTTTTT
CDR3 protein: CASSLVGGGSNKELFF

J gene: TRBJ2-7
clone size: -
D gene: -
V gene: TRBV6-4
CDR3 DNA: TGTGCCAGCAGTGACCGGACTTTTCCGAGCTACGAGCAGTACTTC
CDR3 protein: CASSDRTFPSYEQYF

J gene: TRBJ2-7
clone size: few
D gene: TRBD2
V gene: TRBV2
CDR3 DNA: TGTGCCAGCAGCCAAGCCGGGACTAGCGGGAGAGGCGAGCAGTACTTC
CDR3 protein: CASSQAGTSGRGEQYF

J gene: TRBJ1-2
clone size: few
D gene: -
V gene: TRBV19
CDR3 DNA: TGTGCCAGTAGCCTCTCGGCAGGGAGGAACTATGGCTACACCTTC
CDR3 protein: CASSLSAGRNYGYTF

J gene: TRBJ1-3
clone size: -
D gene: TRBD1
V gene: TRBV19
CDR3 DNA: TGTGCCAGTAGTCGACAGGGGATCTCTGGAAACACCATATATTTT
CDR3 protein: CASSRQGISGNTIYF

J gene: TRBJ1-2
clone size: -
D gene: TRBD1
V gene: TRBV19
CDR3 DNA: TGTGCCAGTAGTAGGGACAGGGGCCGGTATGGCTACACCTTC
CDR3 protein: CASSRDRGRYGYTF

J gene: TRBJ2-7
clone size: -
D gene: TRBD1
V gene: TRBV23-1
CDR3 DNA: TGCGCCAGCAGTCAACGTCGGGACAGGGATTACGAGCAGTACTTC
CDR3 protein: CASSQRRDRDYEQYF

J gene: TRBJ1-2
clone size: -
D gene: -
V gene: TRBV30
CDR3 DNA: TGTGCCTGGAGTGTACAGGTTAACTATGGCTACACCTTC
CDR3 protein: CAWSVQVNYGYTF

J gene: TRBJ1-4
clone size: -
D gene: -
V gene: TRBV27
CDR3 DNA: TGTGCCAGCAGTTCGCTCATGCCGGGACATGTTTATGAAAAACTGTTTTTT
CDR3 protein: CASSSLMPGHVYEKLFF

J gene: TRBJ2-4
clone size: -
D gene: -
V gene: TRBV7-3
CDR3 DNA: TGTGCCAGCAGCTTAGCAGGTGGCAAAAACATTCAGTACTTC
CDR3 protein: CASSLAGGKNIQYF

J gene: TRBJ2-7
clone size: -
D gene: TRBD1
V gene: TRBV2
CDR3 DNA: TGTGCCAGCAGCCCGGGACAGGGGGTCCACGAGCAGTACTTC
CDR3 protein: CASSPGQGVHEQYF

J gene: TRBJ1-1
clone size: -
D gene: TRBD1
V gene: TRBV25-1
CDR3 DNA: TGTGCCAGCAGGCGACAGGGGGACACTGAAGCTTTCTTT
CDR3 protein: CASRRQGDTEAFF

J gene: TRBJ1-3
clone size: -
D gene: -
V gene: TRBV21-1
CDR3 DNA: TGTGCCAGCAGCAAAGATTCAATGGATGAGGGCTCTGGAAACACCATATATTTT
CDR3 protein: CASSKDSMDEGSGNTIYF

J gene: TRBJ2-7
clone size: -
D gene: -
V gene: TRBV9
CDR3 DNA: TGTGCCAGCAGCGTACGAGAGAGCGCATCGTCCTACGAGCAGTACTTC
CDR3 protein: CASSVRESASSYEQYF

J gene: TRBJ2-7
clone size: -
D gene: -
V gene: TRBV9
CDR3 DNA: TGTGCCAGCAGCGTAGGGGGCTCACCCTACGAGCAGTACTTC
CDR3 protein: CASSVGGSPYEQYF

J gene: TRBJ2-7
clone size: once
D gene: TRBD1
V gene: TRBV7-2
CDR3 DNA: TGTGCCAGCAGCACCCGACAGGGGGGCACCTACGAGCAGTACTTC
CDR3 protein: CASSTRQGGTYEQYF

J gene: TRBJ2-7
clone size: -
D gene: -
V gene: TRBV9
CDR3 DNA: TGTGCCAGCAGCGTATCAGGACAGAGCTCCTACGAGCAGTACTTC
CDR3 protein: CASSVSGQSSYEQYF

J gene: TRBJ2-7
clone size: many
D gene: -
V gene: TRBV27
CDR3 DNA: TGTGCCAGCACCTCGACAGCCATCCCCTACGAGCAGTACTTC
CDR3 protein: CASTSTAIPYEQYF

J gene: TRBJ2-7
clone size: -
D gene: -
V gene: TRBV24-1
CDR3 DNA: TGTGCCACCAGTGATCCTAGTACATCCTACGAGCAGTACTTC
CDR3 protein: CATSDPSTSYEQYF

J gene: TRBJ2-1
clone size: -
D gene: TRBD2
V gene: TRBV18
CDR3 DNA: TGTGCCAGCTCACCGATCAGCGGGAGGTACAATGAGCAGTTCTTC
CDR3 protein: CASSPISGRYNEQFF

J gene: TRBJ2-7
clone size: -
D gene: TRBD1
V gene: TRBV19
CDR3 DNA: TGTGCCAGTACCAATGGGGGACAGGGGTCTTACGAGCAGTACTTC
CDR3 protein: CASTNGGQGSYEQYF

J gene: TRBJ2-5
clone size: -
D gene: -
V gene: TRBV5-1
CDR3 DNA: TGCGCCAGCAGCTTGTCACAAGAGACCCAGTACTTC
CDR3 protein: CASSLSQETQYF

J gene: TRBJ2-1
clone size: -
D gene: -
V gene: TRBV28
CDR3 DNA: TGTGCCAGCAGTTTTTTCGGGAGCTCCTACAATGAGCAGTTCTTC
CDR3 protein: CASSFFGSSYNEQFF

J gene: TRBJ2-3
clone size: few
D gene: TRBD2
V gene: TRBV27
CDR3 DNA: TGTGCCAGCAGTTCGAACGCCCTCCTAGCGGGAGATGTAGATACGCAGTATTTT
CDR3 protein: CASSSNALLAGDVDTQYF

J gene: TRBJ1-1
clone size: -
D gene: -
V gene: TRBV2
CDR3 DNA: TGTGCCAGTACGGACAGAGTGAACACTGAAGCTTTCTTT
CDR3 protein: CASTDRVNTEAFF

J gene: TRBJ2-7
clone size: -
D gene: -
V gene: TRBV15
CDR3 DNA: TGTGCCACCAGCCCCCGCGGGCTAGCTTCCTACGAGCAGTACTTC
CDR3 protein: CATSPRGLASYEQYF

J gene: TRBJ2-5
clone size: -
D gene: -
V gene: TRBV28
CDR3 DNA: TGTGCCAGCAGTCCCCCCGGGACTTTCCAAGAGACCCAGTACTTC
CDR3 protein: CASSPPGTFQETQYF

J gene: TRBJ2-3
clone size: -
D gene: TRBD1
V gene: TRBV29-1
CDR3 DNA: TGCAGCACTACAGGGGCAGATACGCAGTATTTT
CDR3 protein: CSTTGADTQYF

J gene: TRBJ2-4
clone size: -
D gene: TRBD2
V gene: TRBV30
CDR3 DNA: TGTGCCTGGAGTGTACGGGTCGGGAGGAGAGGGAAGAACATTCAGTACTTC
CDR3 protein: CAWSVRVGRRGKNIQYF